The rows below give T cell receptor beta chains drawn from one sample of a study of a mutant IDH1 vaccine in newly diagnosed glioma. Clones were sequenced by immunoSEQ multiplex PCR, and TCRdb holds only the in-frame ones, with some missing. Here the sample spans some 87,000 clones, approximately 80% being singletons. No antigen is known for these receptors. The input for sequencing was PBMCs, taken from a glioma patient whose treatment included an IDH1 peptide vaccine. The receptors were sampled from a man between 40 and 49 years old with glioma. Each CDR3 is given with its conserved first and last residue. A D gene is named only where the DNA matches it firmly. Size is omitted from some rows. Given values are once, few, many or a class for expanded clones.

.,16,.,TRBJ2-2,TRBV6-6,CASSYSPGPKAGELFF,TGTGCCAGCAGTTACTCTCCGGGACCGAAGGCCGGGGAGCTGTTTTTT
.,11,.,TRBJ2-5,TRBV19,CASSSRETQYF,TGTGCCAGTAGTTCCCGTGAGACCCAGTACTTC
few,13,.,TRBJ2-5,TRBV1,CTSARARQETQYF,TGCACCAGTGCCCGGGCCAGGCAAGAGACCCAGTACTTC
.,12,.,TRBJ2-5,TRBV6-5,CASSNDRETQYF,TGTGCCAGCAGTAACGACAGGGAGACCCAGTACTTC
.,14,.,TRBJ2-5,TRBV19,CASRPGQGKETQYF,TGTGCCAGTAGACCCGGCCAGGGGAAAGAGACCCAGTACTTC
.,14,.,TRBJ1-3,TRBV21-1,CASVRQGSGNTIYF,TGTGCCAGCGTACGACAGGGCTCTGGAAACACCATATATTTT
few,18,TRBD2,TRBJ2-1,TRBV5-8,CASSFLYLSGRHRNEQFF,TGTGCCAGCAGTTTCTTGTATTTGAGCGGGAGGCATCGGAATGAGCAGTTCTTC
once,13,TRBD1,TRBJ2-5,TRBV12-5,CASAQQGAQTQYF,TGTGCTAGCGCCCAACAGGGGGCACAGACCCAGTACTTC
.,17,TRBD1,TRBJ1-1,TRBV4-1,CASSLGQAKSANTEAFF,TGCGCCAGCAGCCTAGGACAGGCCAAGTCGGCGAACACTGAAGCTTTCTTT
.,14,.,TRBJ1-5,TRBV6-1,CASSVTGWGQPQHF,TGTGCCAGCAGTGTAACAGGGTGGGGTCAGCCCCAGCATTTT
.,16,TRBD1,TRBJ2-7,TRBV27,CASSLRWDRRVVEQYF,TGTGCCAGCAGTTTAAGGTGGGACAGGAGAGTAGTCGAGCAGTACTTC
.,14,TRBD2,TRBJ2-3,TRBV30,CAWSVLSGSGTQYF,TGTGCCTGGAGTGTACTTAGCGGGAGCGGTACGCAGTATTTT
.,13,.,TRBJ2-7,TRBV6-6,CASSYRTAHEQYF,TGTGCCAGCAGTTACAGGACTGCCCACGAGCAGTACTTC
.,14,TRBD1,TRBJ1-2,TRBV18,CASLTREGARGYTF,TGTGCCAGTTTAACCCGCGAGGGGGCGCGAGGCTACACCTTC
.,15,TRBD2,TRBJ2-1,TRBV6-4,CASSPTSGPYNEQFF,TGTGCCAGCAGTCCAACTAGCGGGCCCTACAATGAGCAGTTCTTC
.,12,.,TRBJ2-1,TRBV10-3,CAISEPIQEQFF,TGTGCCATCAGTGAGCCCATCCAGGAGCAGTTCTTC
.,13,TRBD1,TRBJ2-4,TRBV19,CASSPRDRPRQYF,TGTGCCAGTAGTCCAAGGGACAGGCCTAGACAGTACTTC
.,12,.,TRBJ2-3,TRBV5-4,CASSGDIDTQYF,TGTGCCAGCAGCGGGGACATAGATACGCAGTATTTT
.,15,TRBD2,TRBJ2-7,TRBV7-9,CASTHGTSGRYEQYF,TGTGCCAGCACCCACGGGACTAGCGGGCGCTACGAGCAGTACTTC
.,15,.,TRBJ2-2,TRBV7-6,CASSRSWSNTGELFF,TGTGCCAGCAGCCGTTCCTGGTCGAACACCGGGGAGCTGTTTTTT
.,13,.,TRBJ2-3,TRBV2,CASSRGNGDTQYF,TGTGCCAGCAGTAGAGGGAACGGAGATACGCAGTATTTT
few,14,.,TRBJ1-3,TRBV4-3,CASSQDLSGNTIYF,TGCGCCAGCAGCCAAGATCTCTCTGGAAACACCATATATTTT
.,11,.,TRBJ1-4,TRBV6-1,CASRSDGKLFF,TGTGCCAGCAGAAGCGACGGAAAACTGTTTTTT
once,13,.,TRBJ2-7,TRBV23-1,CASSQEYRSEQYF,TGCGCCAGCAGCCAAGAGTACCGGTCCGAGCAGTACTTC
.,15,.,TRBJ1-1,TRBV5-1,CASSLDPRVNTEAFF,TGCGCCAGCAGCTTGGATCCGAGAGTGAACACTGAAGCTTTCTTT
few,13,.,TRBJ2-1,TRBV19,CASSKPTRDEQFF,TGTGCCAGTAGTAAACCAACACGCGATGAGCAGTTCTTC
.,17,.,TRBJ1-1,TRBV4-3,CASSQDGAGSRSTEAFF,TGCGCCAGCAGCCAAGATGGGGCGGGGAGCCGTAGCACTGAAGCTTTCTTT
.,17,TRBD1,TRBJ1-3,TRBV5-1,CASSLEGQGLSGNTIYF,TGCGCCAGCAGCTTGGAGGGACAGGGACTCTCTGGAAACACCATATATTTT
.,15,.,TRBJ2-5,TRBV18,CASSLPGGIQETQYF,TGTGCCAGCTCACTCCCGGGGGGCATTCAAGAGACCCAGTACTTC
few,16,.,TRBJ1-5,TRBV6-1,CASSEGRGFINQPQHF,TGTGCCAGCAGTGAAGGGCGGGGATTTATCAATCAGCCCCAGCATTTT
.,14,TRBD2,TRBJ2-1,TRBV4-2,CASSLTSGRNEQFF,TGTGCCAGCAGCCTGACTAGCGGGAGGAATGAGCAGTTCTTC
.,16,TRBD1,TRBJ2-7,TRBV7-2,CASSPRTGGFTYEQYF,TGTGCCAGCAGCCCTCGAACAGGGGGATTTACCTACGAGCAGTACTTC
few,15,.,TRBJ1-3,TRBV2,CASRAQQVSGNTIYF,TGTGCCAGCAGAGCCCAACAGGTGTCTGGAAACACCATATATTTT
.,14,.,TRBJ2-5,TRBV7-2,CASSLWRGQETQYF,TGTGCCAGCAGCCTCTGGAGGGGCCAAGAGACCCAGTACTTC
once,15,TRBD2,TRBJ2-1,TRBV6-5,CASSYSQRGYNEQFF,TGTGCCAGCAGTTACTCCCAGCGGGGGTACAATGAGCAGTTCTTC
.,16,TRBD1,TRBJ1-6,TRBV5-4,CASSYRGQGRNSPLHF,TGTGCCAGCAGCTACCGGGGACAGGGGCGGAATTCACCCCTCCACTTT
.,13,.,TRBJ1-3,TRBV7-2,CASSQDGRNTIYF,TGTGCCAGCAGCCAAGACGGGAGAAACACCATATATTTT
.,11,.,TRBJ2-7,TRBV5-1,CASSLPGEQYF,TGCGCCAGCAGCTTGCCGGGCGAGCAGTACTTC
.,11,.,TRBJ1-1,TRBV20-1,CSASRGTEAFF,TGCAGTGCTAGTCGAGGCACTGAAGCTTTCTTT
.,13,TRBD2,TRBJ2-5,TRBV27,CASGRGNQETQYF,TGTGCCAGCGGGAGGGGAAACCAAGAGACCCAGTACTTC
few,16,.,TRBJ1-5,TRBV27,CASSRLPAGSNQPQHF,TGTGCCAGCAGTCGACTCCCGGCAGGTAGCAATCAGCCCCAGCATTTT
.,13,.,TRBJ2-7,TRBV30,CAWSRALGYEQYF,TGTGCCTGGAGCCGGGCCCTGGGCTACGAGCAGTACTTC
.,11,.,TRBJ2-3,TRBV10-2,CASTERDTQYF,TGCGCCAGCACCGAACGAGATACGCAGTATTTT
.,13,TRBD1,TRBJ2-5,TRBV6-5,CASSHRGRETQYF,TGTGCCAGCAGTCACAGGGGTCGAGAGACCCAGTACTTC
many,14,.,TRBJ1-1,TRBV19,CASTTVGGGTEAFF,TGTGCCAGTACCACCGTGGGGGGGGGCACTGAAGCTTTCTTT
once,15,.,TRBJ2-1,TRBV18,CASSSSGVGYNEQFF,TGTGCCAGCTCCTCCTCCGGGGTGGGATACAATGAGCAGTTCTTC
few,14,.,TRBJ1-2,TRBV5-8,CASSSVVANYGYTF,TGTGCCAGCAGCTCCGTGGTAGCCAACTATGGCTACACCTTC
.,17,TRBD2,TRBJ2-3,TRBV27,CASSLLGREERADTQYF,TGTGCCAGCAGTCTCCTAGGGCGGGAGGAGAGGGCAGATACGCAGTATTTT
.,12,.,TRBJ1-1,TRBV5-4,CASSAGISEAFF,TGTGCCAGCAGCGCCGGAATTTCTGAAGCTTTCTTT
.,12,.,TRBJ2-5,TRBV7-2,CASSLHRETQYF,TGTGCCAGCAGCTTACACCGGGAGACCCAGTACTTC
.,13,.,TRBJ2-7,TRBV10-3,CAIISGSTYEQYF,TGTGCCATCATATCAGGGTCCACCTACGAGCAGTACTTC
.,14,TRBD2,TRBJ2-7,TRBV28,CASSRLAGANEQYF,TGTGCCAGCAGCCGACTAGCGGGAGCAAACGAGCAGTACTTC
once,15,TRBD2,TRBJ2-1,TRBV9,CASSVAPTSNNEQFF,TGTGCCAGCAGCGTAGCACCGACTAGCAACAATGAGCAGTTCTTC
.,13,.,TRBJ1-4,TRBV6-4,CASRDPKREKLFF,TGTGCCAGCAGGGACCCTAAACGGGAAAAACTGTTTTTT
.,16,TRBD2,TRBJ2-1,TRBV6-1,CASSETGTSGYNEQFF,TGTGCCAGCAGTGAGACCGGGACTAGCGGCTACAATGAGCAGTTCTTC
.,12,.,TRBJ2-1,TRBV10-2,CASSEFWWEQFF,TGCGCCAGCAGTGAGTTTTGGTGGGAGCAGTTCTTC
.,18,.,TRBJ2-6,TRBV27,CASSLWGEVLSGANVLTF,TGTGCCAGCAGTTTATGGGGTGAGGTCCTATCTGGGGCCAACGTCCTGACTTTC
.,14,.,TRBJ2-7,TRBV5-1,CASSSQLGSYEQYF,TGCGCCAGCAGCTCCCAGCTAGGGTCCTACGAGCAGTACTTC